This T cell receptor (beta chain) originates from a study of CXCR3-negative and CXCR3-positive naive CD8 T cells. Broader study findings: For CXCR3-positive naive cells, TRB CDR3s were more hydrophobic than those of CXCR3-negative naive cells.

The CDR3 spans 12 residues. The V gene's germline CDR1 is MNHEY and CDR2 SVGAGI. As regards this clonotype: Antigen specificity is unknown.

5' RACE that incorporated UMI labels was used to prepare the TRB cDNA libraries. TCRdb reanalyzed the 5' RACE reads, giving one entry per CDR3 protein sequence and no DNA. The listing contains under 8,000 distinct CDR3 sequences. This clonotype was obtained from a human donor in good health. Some clones in this sample may be carry-over from other donors' samples. Sequences were obtained from naive CXCR3- CD8+ T cells from blood. Subset reported: CD45RO-CCR7+CD27+CD95- naive CD8+ T cells lacking CXCR3 (TNR3-). The chain recombines TRBV6-5 with TRBJ2-7. The CDR3 reads CASSAVDYEQYF.